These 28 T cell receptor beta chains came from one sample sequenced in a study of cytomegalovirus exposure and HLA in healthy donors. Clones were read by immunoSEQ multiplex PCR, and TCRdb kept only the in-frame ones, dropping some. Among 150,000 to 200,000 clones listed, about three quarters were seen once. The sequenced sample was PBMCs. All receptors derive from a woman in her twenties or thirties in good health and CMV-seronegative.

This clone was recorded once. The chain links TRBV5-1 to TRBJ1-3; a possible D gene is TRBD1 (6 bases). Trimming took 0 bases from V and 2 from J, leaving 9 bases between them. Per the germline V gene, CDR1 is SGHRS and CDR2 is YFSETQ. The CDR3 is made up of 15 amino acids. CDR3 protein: CASSLEAGAGNTIYF. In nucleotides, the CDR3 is TGCGCCAGCAGCTTGGAAGCAGGGGCTGGAAACACCATATATTTT. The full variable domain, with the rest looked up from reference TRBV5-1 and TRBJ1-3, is KAGVTQTPRYLIKTRGQQVTLSCSPISGHRSVSWYQQTPGQGLQFLFEYFSETQRNKGNFPGRFSGRQFSNSRSEMNVSTLELGDSALYLCASSLEAGAGNTIYFGEGSWLTVV.

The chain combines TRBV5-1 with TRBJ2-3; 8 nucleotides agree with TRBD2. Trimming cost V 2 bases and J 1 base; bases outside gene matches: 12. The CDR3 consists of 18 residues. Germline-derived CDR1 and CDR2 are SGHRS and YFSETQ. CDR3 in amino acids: CASSFASGSRLRTDTQYF. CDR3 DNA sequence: TGCGCCAGCAGCTTCGCCAGCGGGAGCCGACTCCGCACAGATACGCAGTATTTT.

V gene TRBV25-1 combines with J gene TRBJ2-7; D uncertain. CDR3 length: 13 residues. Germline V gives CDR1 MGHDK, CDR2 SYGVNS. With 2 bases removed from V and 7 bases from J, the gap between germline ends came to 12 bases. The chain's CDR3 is CASSEVGGGEQYF. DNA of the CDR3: TGTGCCAGCAGTGAAGTCGGCGGCGGTGAGCAGTACTTC.

CDR3 in DNA: TGCGCCAGCCTTTCCGGGACAGGGGACACTGAAGCTTTCTTT. Translating gives CASLSGTGDTEAFF. This sequence joins TRBV5-1 and TRBJ1-1; TRBD1 aligns across 10 bases. CDR1 and CDR2 (germline): SGHRS, YFSETQ. J gave up 3 bases and V 7 bases, and 6 bases lay outside the gene matches. The CDR3 is 14 amino acids.

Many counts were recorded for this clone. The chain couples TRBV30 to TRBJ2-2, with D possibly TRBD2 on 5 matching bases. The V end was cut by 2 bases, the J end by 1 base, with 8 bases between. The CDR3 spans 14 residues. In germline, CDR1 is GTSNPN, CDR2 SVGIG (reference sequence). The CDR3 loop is CAWSFRENTGELFF. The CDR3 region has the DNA TGTGCCTGGAGTTTCCGGGAGAACACCGGGGAGCTGTTTTTT. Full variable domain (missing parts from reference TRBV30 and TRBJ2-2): SQTIHQWPATLVQPVGSPLSLECTVEGTSNPNLYWYRQAAGRGLQLLFYSVGIGQISSEVPQNLSASRPQDRQFILSSKKLLLSDSGFYLCAWSFRENTGELFFGEGSRLTVL.

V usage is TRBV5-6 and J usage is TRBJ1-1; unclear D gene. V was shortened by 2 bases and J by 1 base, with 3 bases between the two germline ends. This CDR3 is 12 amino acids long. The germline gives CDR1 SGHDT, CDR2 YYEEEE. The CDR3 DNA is TGTGCCAGCAGCTTCCAGAACACTGAAGCTTTCTTT. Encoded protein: CASSFQNTEAFF.

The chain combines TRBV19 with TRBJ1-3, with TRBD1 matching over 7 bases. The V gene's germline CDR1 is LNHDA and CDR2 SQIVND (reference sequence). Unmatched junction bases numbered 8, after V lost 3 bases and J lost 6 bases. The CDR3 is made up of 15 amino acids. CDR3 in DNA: TGTGCCAGTAGTATGGGGGACAGCCGAGCAAACACCATATATTTT. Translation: CASSMGDSRANTIYF.

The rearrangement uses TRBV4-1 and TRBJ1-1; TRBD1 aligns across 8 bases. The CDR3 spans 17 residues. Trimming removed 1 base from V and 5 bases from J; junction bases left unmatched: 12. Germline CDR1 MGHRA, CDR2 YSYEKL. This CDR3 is CASSQGRARGRWTEAFF. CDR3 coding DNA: TGCGCCAGCAGCCAAGGTCGGGCCAGGGGGCGTTGGACTGAAGCTTTCTTT.

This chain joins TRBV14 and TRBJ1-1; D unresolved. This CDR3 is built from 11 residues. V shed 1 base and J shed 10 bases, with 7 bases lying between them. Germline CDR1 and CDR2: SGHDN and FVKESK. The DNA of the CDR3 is TGTGCCAGCAGCCAAGTAGATACAGCTTTCTTT. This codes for CASSQVDTAFF.

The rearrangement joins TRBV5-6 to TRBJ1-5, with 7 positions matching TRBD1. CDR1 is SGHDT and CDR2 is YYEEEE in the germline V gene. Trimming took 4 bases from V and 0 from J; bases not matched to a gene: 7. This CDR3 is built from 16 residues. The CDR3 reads CASSPRTGRSNQPQHF. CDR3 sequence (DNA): TGTGCCAGCAGCCCCCGGACAGGCCGTAGCAATCAGCCCCAGCATTTT. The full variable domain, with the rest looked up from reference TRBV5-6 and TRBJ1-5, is DAGVTQSPTHLIKTRGQQVTLRCSPKSGHDTVSWYQQALGQGPQFIFQYYEEEERQRGNFPDRFSGHQFPNYSSELNVNALLLGDSALYLCASSPRTGRSNQPQHFGDGTRLSIL.

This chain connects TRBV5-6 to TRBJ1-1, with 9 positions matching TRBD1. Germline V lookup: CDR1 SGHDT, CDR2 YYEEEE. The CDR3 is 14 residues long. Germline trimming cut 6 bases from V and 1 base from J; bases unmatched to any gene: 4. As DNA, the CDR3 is TGTGCCAGCATCGGGGGACAGGGGAACACTGAAGCTTTCTTT. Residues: CASIGGQGNTEAFF.

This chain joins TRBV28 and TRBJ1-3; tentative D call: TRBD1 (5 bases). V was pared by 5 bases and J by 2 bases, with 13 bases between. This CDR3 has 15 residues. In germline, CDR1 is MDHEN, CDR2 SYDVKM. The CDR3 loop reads CASSVDIPTGNTIYF. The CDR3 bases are TGTGCCAGCAGTGTGGACATCCCTACTGGAAACACCATATATTTT.

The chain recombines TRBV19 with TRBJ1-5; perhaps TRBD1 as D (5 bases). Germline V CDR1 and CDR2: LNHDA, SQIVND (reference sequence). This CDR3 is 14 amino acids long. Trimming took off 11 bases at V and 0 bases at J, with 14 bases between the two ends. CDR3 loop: CASFAGGSNQPQHF. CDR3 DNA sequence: TGTGCCTCCTTTGCGGGGGGTAGCAATCAGCCCCAGCATTTT.

The CDR3 DNA reads as TGTGCCTGCTCCTTTACTGGACAAACTACTAGCACAGATACGCAGTATTTT. Translating it yields CACSFTGQTTSTDTQYF. The V gene is TRBV30, the J gene TRBJ2-3, with D perhaps TRBD1 (5 bases). CDR1 and CDR2 from the germline V gene are GTSNPN and SVGIG (reference sequence). Trimming cost V 6 bases and J 0 bases, with 22 bases left between them. The CDR3 spans 17 residues.

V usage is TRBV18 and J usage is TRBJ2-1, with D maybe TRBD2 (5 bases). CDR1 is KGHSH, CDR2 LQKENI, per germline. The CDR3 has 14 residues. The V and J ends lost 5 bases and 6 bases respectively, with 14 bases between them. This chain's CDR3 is CASSSAAGGNEQFF. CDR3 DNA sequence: TGTGCCAGCTCATCAGCGGCGGGTGGCAATGAGCAGTTCTTC.

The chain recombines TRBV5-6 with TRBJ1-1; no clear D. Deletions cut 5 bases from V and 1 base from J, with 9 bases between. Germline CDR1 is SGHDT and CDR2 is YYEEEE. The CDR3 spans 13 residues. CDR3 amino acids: CASRAHRNTEAFF. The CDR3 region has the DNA TGTGCCAGCAGGGCACACAGGAACACTGAAGCTTTCTTT.

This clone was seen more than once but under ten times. The CDR3 sequence is CASSLGGSEARPQHF. Written as DNA, the CDR3 is TGTGCCAGCAGTTTAGGAGGGTCGGAGGCTAGGCCCCAGCATTTT. This chain links TRBV27 with TRBJ1-5, with D unresolved. CDR1 MNHEY and CDR2 SMNVEV come from the germline V gene (reference sequence). The CDR3 totals 15 residues. The germline V and J ends were trimmed by 2 bases and 9 bases, with 17 bases remaining between them.

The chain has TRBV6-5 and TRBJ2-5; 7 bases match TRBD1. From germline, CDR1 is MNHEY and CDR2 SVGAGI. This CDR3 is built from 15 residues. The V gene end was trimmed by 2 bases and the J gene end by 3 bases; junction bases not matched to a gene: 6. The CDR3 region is CASSYHGTAEETQYF. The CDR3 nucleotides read TGTGCCAGCAGTTACCATGGGACAGCAGAAGAGACCCAGTACTTC.

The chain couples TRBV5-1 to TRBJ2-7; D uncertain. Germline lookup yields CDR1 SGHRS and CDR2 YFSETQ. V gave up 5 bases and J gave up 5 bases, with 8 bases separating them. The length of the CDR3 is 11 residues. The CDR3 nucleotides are TGCGCCAGCAGGGCGCGGAACGAGCAGTACTTC. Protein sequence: CASRARNEQYF.

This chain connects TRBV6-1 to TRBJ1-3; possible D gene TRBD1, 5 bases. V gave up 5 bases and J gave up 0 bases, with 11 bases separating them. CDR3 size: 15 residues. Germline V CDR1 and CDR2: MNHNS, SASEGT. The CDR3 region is CASSPDSRSGNTIYF. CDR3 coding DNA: TGTGCCAGCAGTCCCGACAGCCGCTCTGGAAACACCATATATTTT.

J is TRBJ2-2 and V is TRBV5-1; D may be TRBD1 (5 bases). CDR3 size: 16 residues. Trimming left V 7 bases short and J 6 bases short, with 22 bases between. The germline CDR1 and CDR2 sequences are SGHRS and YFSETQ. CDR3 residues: CASFLSSAGQAGELFF. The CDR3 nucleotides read TGCGCCAGCTTCCTCTCGTCGGCAGGGCAGGCCGGGGAGCTGTTTTTT. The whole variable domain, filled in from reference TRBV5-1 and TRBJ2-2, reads KAGVTQTPRYLIKTRGQQVTLSCSPISGHRSVSWYQQTPGQGLQFLFEYFSETQRNKGNFPGRFSGRQFSNSRSEMNVSTLELGDSALYLCASFLSSAGQAGELFFGEGSRLTVL.

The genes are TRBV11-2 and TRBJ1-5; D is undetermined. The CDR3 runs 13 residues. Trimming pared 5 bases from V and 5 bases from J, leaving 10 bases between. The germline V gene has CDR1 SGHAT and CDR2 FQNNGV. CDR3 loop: CASSPHRDQPQHF. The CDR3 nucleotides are TGTGCCAGCAGCCCCCATCGGGATCAGCCCCAGCATTTT.

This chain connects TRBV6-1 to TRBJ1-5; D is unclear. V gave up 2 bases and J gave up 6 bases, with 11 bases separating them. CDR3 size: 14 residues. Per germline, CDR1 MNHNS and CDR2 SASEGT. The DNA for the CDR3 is TGTGCCAGCAGTGAACAGGAGGGAGGTCAGCCCCAGCATTTT. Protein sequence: CASSEQEGGQPQHF.

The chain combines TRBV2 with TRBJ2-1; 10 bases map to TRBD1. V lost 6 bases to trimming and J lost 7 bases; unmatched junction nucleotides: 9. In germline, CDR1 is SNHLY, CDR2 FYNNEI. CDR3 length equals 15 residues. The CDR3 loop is CASSPDRGNRNEQFF. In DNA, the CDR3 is TGTGCCAGCAGCCCGGACAGGGGGAATAGGAATGAGCAGTTCTTC.

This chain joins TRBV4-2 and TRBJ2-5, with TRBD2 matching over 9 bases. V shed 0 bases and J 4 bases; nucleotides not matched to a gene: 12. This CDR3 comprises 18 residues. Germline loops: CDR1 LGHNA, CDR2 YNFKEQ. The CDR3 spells CASSQEASGGWIVETQYF. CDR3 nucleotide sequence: TGTGCCAGCAGCCAAGAGGCGAGCGGGGGGTGGATTGTAGAGACCCAGTACTTC.

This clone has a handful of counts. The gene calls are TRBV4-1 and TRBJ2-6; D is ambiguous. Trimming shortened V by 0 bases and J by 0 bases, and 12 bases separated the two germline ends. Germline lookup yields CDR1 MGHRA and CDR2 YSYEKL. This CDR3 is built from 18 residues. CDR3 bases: TGCGCCAGCAGCCAAGATCGGCGGTCATACTCTGGGGCCAACGTCCTGACTTTC. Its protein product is CASSQDRRSYSGANVLTF.

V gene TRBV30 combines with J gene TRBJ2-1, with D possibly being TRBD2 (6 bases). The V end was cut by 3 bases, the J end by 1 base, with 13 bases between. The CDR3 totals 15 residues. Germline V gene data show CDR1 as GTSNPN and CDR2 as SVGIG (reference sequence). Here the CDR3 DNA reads TGTGCCTGGAGGTCGGGAGAAGGGTCCTACAATGAGCAGTTCTTC. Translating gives CAWRSGEGSYNEQFF.

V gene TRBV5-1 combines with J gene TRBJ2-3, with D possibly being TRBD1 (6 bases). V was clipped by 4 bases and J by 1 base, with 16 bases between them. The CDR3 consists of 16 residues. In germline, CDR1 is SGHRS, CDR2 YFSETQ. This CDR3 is CASSLGTLGGTDTQYF. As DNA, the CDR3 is TGCGCCAGCAGCCTGGGGACACTTGGGGGCACAGATACGCAGTATTTT.